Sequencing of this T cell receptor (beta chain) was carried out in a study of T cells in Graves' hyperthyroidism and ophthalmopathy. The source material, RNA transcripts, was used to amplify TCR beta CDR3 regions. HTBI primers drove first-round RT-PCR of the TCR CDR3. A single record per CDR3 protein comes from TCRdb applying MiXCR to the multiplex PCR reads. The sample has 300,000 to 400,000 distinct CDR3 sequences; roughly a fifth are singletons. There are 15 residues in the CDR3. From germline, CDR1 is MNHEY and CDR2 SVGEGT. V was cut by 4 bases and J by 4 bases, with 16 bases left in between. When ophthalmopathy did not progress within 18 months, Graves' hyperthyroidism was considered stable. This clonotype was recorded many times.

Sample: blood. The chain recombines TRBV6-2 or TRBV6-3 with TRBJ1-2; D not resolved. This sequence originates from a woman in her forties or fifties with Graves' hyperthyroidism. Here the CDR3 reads CASSSPRGRSYGYTF. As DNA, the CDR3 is TGTGCCAGCAGTTCGCCCCGGGGTCGGAGCTATGGCTACACCTTC.